The clone carrying this TCR beta chain was detected a few times. The sample is drawn from a study of somatic mutations in cytotoxic T cells in rheumatoid arthritis. Data came from immunoSEQ multiplex PCR; TCRdb stores just in-frame clones and leaves some out. This sample yields 9,500 to 13,000 clones, of which 70% to 85% are seen a single time; 30% to 35% belongs to the top ten. What was sequenced was CD8+ T cells sorted from blood. The sequence was obtained from an adult with rheumatoid arthritis.

This chain's CDR3 is CASRPDRGQYTGELFF. The CDR3 DNA reads TGTGCCAGCAGACCCGACAGGGGGCAATACACCGGGGAGCTGTTTTTT. J is TRBJ2-2 and V is TRBV6-6; 10 nucleotides align to TRBD1. J was trimmed by 3 bases and V by 6 bases; bases with no gene match: 7. The CDR3 covers 16 residues. The germline V gene encodes CDR1 MNHNY and CDR2 SVGAGI (reference sequence).